Shown below are 17 T cell receptor beta chains from a single sample sequenced in a study of blood T cells in healthy people across ages. Through a sample-barcoded 5' primer and a J-beta primer mix, a second PCR was run for 7 to 11 cycles. TCRdb re-called the 5' RACE reads with MiXCR, one entry per CDR3 protein. In the table there are 870,000 or so distinct CDR3 sequences, about 30% of which are singletons. Material for sequencing was blood. All receptors derive from a woman aged 80 or older in good health.

The chain joins TRBV4-3 to TRBJ1-3, with D maybe TRBD1 (5 bases). Between the trimmed V and J ends, which lost 1 base and 0 bases, there was a span of 16 bases. The CDR3 is 18 residues long. Germline loops: CDR1 LGHNA, CDR2 YSLEER. The chain's CDR3 is CASSQGAQAIISGNTIYF. The CDR3 DNA follows: TGCGCCAGCAGCCAAGGGGCACAGGCGATTATCTCTGGAAACACCATATATTTT.

The J gene is TRBJ1-4, the V gene TRBV6-5; D gene ambiguous. V was trimmed by 0 bases and J by 2 bases, leaving 4 bases between them. From germline, CDR1 is MNHEY and CDR2 SVGAGI. CDR3 size: 14 residues. The CDR3: CASSYSRTNEKLFF. In nucleotides, the CDR3 is TGTGCCAGCAGTTACTCTCGCACTAATGAAAAACTGTTTTTT.

This clonotype was observed at least ten times. The gene calls are TRBV6-5 and TRBJ1-2; tentative D call: TRBD1 (5 bases). Germline values: CDR1 MNHEY, CDR2 SVGAGI. The CDR3 runs 13 residues. V was clipped by 5 bases and J by 6 bases, with 13 bases between them. CDR3 amino acids: CASSPQGSNGYTF. CDR3 nucleotide sequence: TGTGCCAGCAGTCCGCAGGGAAGCAATGGCTACACCTTC.

The chain joins TRBV6-6 to TRBJ2-5, with D possibly matching TRBD1 (6 bases). V was cut by 5 bases and J by 5 bases, with 15 bases left in between. In germline, CDR1 is MNHNY, CDR2 SVGAGI (reference sequence). CDR3 length: 14 amino acids. CDR3 region: CASSGEGETETQYF. The CDR3 region has the DNA TGTGCCAGCAGTGGCGAGGGGGAGACGGAGACCCAGTACTTC.

The rearrangement joins TRBV30 to TRBJ1-2, with 7 bases that match TRBD1. The germline V gene has CDR1 GTSNPN and CDR2 SVGIG (reference sequence). This CDR3 contains 14 residues. The V gene end was trimmed by 3 bases and the J gene end by 0 bases; junction bases not matched to a gene: 4. The CDR3 coding sequence is TGTGCCTGGAGCTGGACAGGATCTAACTATGGCTACACCTTC. Translation gives CAWSWTGSNYGYTF.

This chain links TRBV6-1 with TRBJ2-5; TRBD2 matches 7 bases. The CDR3 contains 14 residues. J lost 5 bases, V lost 5 bases, and 8 bases had no gene match. Germline loops: CDR1 MNHNS, CDR2 SASEGT. The CDR3 loop reads CASSPGLVGETQYF. CDR3 nucleotides: TGTGCCAGCAGTCCAGGACTAGTGGGGGAGACCCAGTACTTC.

The CDR3 is CASSYWRTSYEQYF. The CDR3 region has the DNA TGTGCCAGCAGTTATTGGAGAACCTCCTACGAGCAGTACTTC. V usage is TRBV28 and J usage is TRBJ2-7, with D uncertain. The CDR3 consists of 14 residues. In germline, CDR1 is MDHEN, CDR2 SYDVKM. The V gene lost 4 bases and the J gene lost 0 bases, with 10 bases spanning the gap.

This clonotype was found many times. The chain couples TRBV20-1 to TRBJ2-7; D is possibly TRBD2 (6 bases). Between the trimmed V and J ends, which lost 0 bases and 4 bases, there was a span of 19 bases. The CDR3 contains 16 residues. Germline CDR1 and CDR2: DFQATT and SNEGSKA (reference sequence). The CDR3 DNA reads TGCAGTGCTAGAGACACGCGGGACTCAGGAGGGTACGAGCAGTACTTC. It is translated as CSARDTRDSGGYEQYF.

Concerning this clonotype itself: Being one base from a much bigger clone, this may be a read error. J is TRBJ2-7 and V is TRBV7-9; D call uncertain. Looked up from germline, CDR1 is SEHNR and CDR2 is FQNEAQ (reference sequence). The CDR3 loop spans 16 amino acids. CDR3 amino acids: CVSSPDGTRSSYEQYF. CDR3 DNA sequence: TGTGTCAGCAGCCCCGACGGCACGCGGAGCTCCTACGAGCAGTACTTC.

About this clonotype: This may be a read error, as it is one base from a much larger clone. V is TRBV12-3 or TRBV12-4 and J is TRBJ2-3; D gene uncertain. CDR3 size: 15 residues. The CDR3: CASSFTDLSTDAQYF. The CDR3 coding sequence is TGTGCCAGCAGTTTCACGGACCTCAGCACAGATGCGCAGTATTTT.

This clonotype occurred many times. The chain recombines TRBV7-9 with TRBJ2-2; the match to TRBD1 covers 10 bases. J lost 5 bases, V lost 5 bases, and 8 bases had no gene match. Germline CDR1 reads SEHNR; CDR2 reads FQNEAQ (reference sequence). This CDR3 is built from 16 residues. The CDR3 region is CASSPVGQGWTGELFF. The CDR3 bases are TGTGCCAGCAGCCCCGTGGGACAGGGGTGGACCGGGGAGCTGTTTTTT. The variable domain in full, completed from reference TRBV7-9 and TRBJ2-2, reads DTGVSQNPRHKITKRGQNVTFRCDPISEHNRLYWYRQTLGQGPEFLTYFQNEAQLEKSRLLSDRFSAERPKGSFSTLEIQRTEQGDSAMYLCASSPVGQGWTGELFFGEGSRLTVL.

This clonotype has a count of ten or more. The gene calls are TRBV5-1 and TRBJ2-1, with D unclear. The CDR3 contains 15 residues. Germline V gene data show CDR1 as SGHRS and CDR2 as YFSETQ. Trimming shortened V by 1 base and J by 5 bases, and 13 bases separated the two germline ends. The CDR3 sequence is CASSLTSPSNNEQFF. In DNA, the CDR3 is TGCGCCAGCAGCTTGACCAGCCCATCGAACAATGAGCAGTTCTTC. Filled out from reference TRBV5-1 and TRBJ2-1, the complete variable domain reads KAGVTQTPRYLIKTRGQQVTLSCSPISGHRSVSWYQQTPGQGLQFLFEYFSETQRNKGNFPGRFSGRQFSNSRSEMNVSTLELGDSALYLCASSLTSPSNNEQFFGPGTRLTVL.

This clonotype has at least ten counts. The chain combines TRBV6-5 with TRBJ2-7; 10 bases match TRBD1. CDR1 and CDR2 (germline): MNHEY, SVGAGI. The CDR3 sequence is 13 residues long. V shed 5 bases, J shed 6 bases, and the junction held 4 bases outside the gene matches. The CDR3 protein is CASSGQGVSEQYF. The CDR3 DNA reads as TGTGCCAGCAGTGGACAGGGGGTAAGCGAGCAGTACTTC.

This clonotype has just a few counts. V is TRBV18 and J is TRBJ2-3; TRBD1 agrees at 8 bases. With 3 bases clipped from V and 6 bases from J, the junction kept 14 bases outside the gene matches. From germline, CDR1 is KGHSH and CDR2 LQKENI. The CDR3 covers 17 residues. CDR3 loop: CASSPPGRGRGSDTQYF. The CDR3 region has the DNA TGTGCCAGCTCACCCCCTGGCAGGGGGCGAGGATCCGATACGCAGTATTTT.

The table lists this clonotype with a few counts. The rearrangement joins TRBV11-2 to TRBJ1-5; 7 bases are shared with TRBD1. Germline V gene data show CDR1 as SGHAT and CDR2 as FQNNGV. There are 13 residues in the CDR3. Trimming took 1 base from V and 9 from J; bases not matched to a gene: 3. As DNA, the CDR3 is TGTGCCAGCAGCTTAGCATGGGACAGGCCCCAGCATTTT. Protein sequence: CASSLAWDRPQHF.

As for this clonotype: Its ends do not fully match the called genes, so a read error is possible. The chain carries TRBV12-3 or TRBV12-4 and TRBJ2-3; D perhaps matches TRBD1 (6 bases). The CDR3 loop spans 15 amino acids. This CDR3 reads CASSTDRKRTDAQYF. The DNA for the CDR3 is TGTGCCAGCAGTACCGACAGGAAACGCACAGATGCGCAGTATTTT.

The chain's CDR3 is CASSLWGELFF. DNA of the CDR3: TGTGCCAGCAGCCTGTGGGGGGAGCTGTTTTTT. The chain has TRBV3-1 and TRBJ2-2; D is unresolved. In germline, CDR1 is LGHDT, CDR2 YNNKEL (reference sequence). The V end was cut by 4 bases, the J end by 8 bases, with 5 bases between. CDR3 length: 11 residues.